The rows below give T cell receptor beta chains drawn from one sample of a study of blood T cell repertoires in COVID-19. Method: immunoSEQ multiplex PCR; TCRdb's copy keeps in-frame clones and lacks some. This sample has roughly 100,000 clones, with approximately 92% found just once. Sequences were obtained from peripheral blood. The receptors were gathered from an elderly woman with active COVID-19. CDR3s include the opening cysteine and the closing phenylalanine or tryptophan. The order of the fields is V gene, J gene, D gene, clone size, CDR3 DNA, CDR3 protein. D genes are given only for firm matches. Not every row has a clone size; where given, it reads once, few, many or a size class.

>TRBV28|TRBJ2-1|NA|NA
TGTGCCAGCAGCAAGCCCCTAGCGCACTCCTACAATGAGCAGTTCTTC
CASSKPLAHSYNEQFF
>TRBV5-1|TRBJ2-1|NA|NA
TGCGCCAGCAGCTTGGGGCCTTATTACAATGAGCAGTTCTTC
CASSLGPYYNEQFF
>TRBV5-8|TRBJ2-7|TRBD2|NA
TGTGCCAGCAGCTTGGAAGTCCTAGCGGGAGGGCCCTACGAGCAGTACTTC
CASSLEVLAGGPYEQYF
>TRBV29-1|TRBJ2-3|NA|once
TGCAGCGTACCCCGGGTCGGCGGGGAAGATACGCAGTATTTT
CSVPRVGGEDTQYF
>TRBV9|TRBJ1-2|NA|NA
TGTGCCAGCAGCCCCAGGGGCTCCTCCGGATATGGCTACACCTTC
CASSPRGSSGYGYTF
>TRBV24-1|TRBJ1-1|NA|NA
TGTGCCACCAGTGCCGGAAGAGGTCGGGGGAACACTGAAGCTTTCTTT
CATSAGRGRGNTEAFF
>TRBV7-2|TRBJ2-7|TRBD2|NA
TGTGCCAGCAGCTTAGCCCCTAGCGGGAGTGTCTACGAGCAGTACTTC
CASSLAPSGSVYEQYF
>TRBV6-6|TRBJ2-1|NA|NA
TGTGCCAGCAGTTACTCGCCGGGAAATGAGCAGTTCTTC
CASSYSPGNEQFF
>TRBV10-3|TRBJ2-5|NA|NA
TGTGCCATCAGTGAGTCGACTCAAGAGACCCAGTACTTC
CAISESTQETQYF
>TRBV5-1|TRBJ2-1|TRBD2|NA
TGCGCCAGCAGCTTGGGGACTAGCGGGCTCAGGGTGTATGAGCAGTTCTTC
CASSLGTSGLRVYEQFF
>TRBV6-4|TRBJ2-5|TRBD2|NA
TGTGCCAGCAGTGACCCCGGGACTAGCAGAACTGAAGAGACCCAGTACTTC
CASSDPGTSRTEETQYF
>TRBV7-9|TRBJ1-1|TRBD1|NA
TGTGCCAGCAGCGAAGGACAGGGGGACACTGAGGCTTTCTTT
CASSEGQGDTEAFF
>TRBV7-3|TRBJ2-3|NA|NA
TGTGCCAGCAGCCCCTATACGGCGGGATATACGCAGTATTTT
CASSPYTAGYTQYF
>TRBV14|TRBJ2-3|TRBD2|NA
TGTGCCAGCAGCCAAGATAATTATCGCCTAGCGGGACGAGAGTACACAGATACGCAGTATTTT
CASSQDNYRLAGREYTDTQYF
>TRBV5-3|TRBJ2-7|NA|NA
TGTGCCAGAAGCCTAGGCTACGAGCAGTACTTC
CARSLGYEQYF
>TRBV19|TRBJ2-2|NA|NA
TGTGCCAGTAGTATACGACACGAAACGAACACCGGGGAGCTGTTTTTT
CASSIRHETNTGELFF
>TRBV7-3|TRBJ2-2|TRBD2|NA
TGTGCCAGCAGCTTAAGTTCGGGGGAGGGCGGCGGGGAGCTGTTTTTT
CASSLSSGEGGGELFF
>TRBV7-2|TRBJ2-3|TRBD2|NA
TGTGCCAGCAGAAATAGCGGGGGCGCAGATACGCAGTATTTT
CASRNSGGADTQYF
>TRBV7-9|TRBJ2-7|TRBD1|NA
TGTGCCAGCAGCCGGGGACAGAACTACGAGCAGTACTTC
CASSRGQNYEQYF
>TRBV2|TRBJ2-7|TRBD2|NA
TGTTTAGCGGGCCCAAGCTCCTACGAGCAGTACTTC
CLAGPSSYEQYF
>TRBV7-9|TRBJ1-3|TRBD1|NA
TGTGCCAGCAGCGGCCCGGGACAGGGGGGAAACACCATATATTTT
CASSGPGQGGNTIYF
>TRBV5-5|TRBJ1-5|TRBD1|NA
TGTGCCAGCAGCTTACCGACAGGGAAAGTTTTGAAATATAGCAATCAGCCCCAGCATTTT
CASSLPTGKVLKYSNQPQHF
>TRBV11-2|TRBJ2-5|NA|NA
TGTGCCAGCAGCTTATCGGCGCGGGGCCAAGAGACCCAGTACTTC
CASSLSARGQETQYF
>TRBV6-6|TRBJ1-2|TRBD1|few
TGTGCCAGCAGTTTGGACAGGGGTATCTATGGCTACACCTTC
CASSLDRGIYGYTF
>TRBV27|TRBJ2-3|NA|NA
TGTGCCAGCAGTTTTATAGCGGGCACAGATACGCAGTATTTT
CASSFIAGTDTQYF
>TRBV28|TRBJ1-4|NA|NA
TGTGCCAGCAGTTCCCCCCCGGCAGGAACCAATGAAAAACTGTTTTTT
CASSSPPAGTNEKLFF
>TRBV25-1|TRBJ1-4|TRBD1|NA
TGTGCCAGCGGCAGACAGGGGGACCAAAAACTGTTTTTT
CASGRQGDQKLFF
>TRBV29-1|TRBJ1-1|TRBD1|NA
TGCAGCGTTGCCGGATTCTTTCAGGGGGCGGGGAACACTGAAGCTTTCTTT
CSVAGFFQGAGNTEAFF
>TRBV19|TRBJ2-1|TRBD2|NA
TGTGCCAGTAGTATTAGCGGGAGGGAAGAGCAGTTCTTC
CASSISGREEQFF
>TRBV11-2|TRBJ2-3|TRBD2|NA
TGTGCCAGCAACTGGGCGGGAGCTGCAGATACGCAGTATTTT
CASNWAGAADTQYF
>TRBV6-2/TRBV6-3|TRBJ2-6|NA|NA
TGTGCCAGCAGTTCTCCCACTACCTCTGGGGCCAACGTCCTGACTTTC
CASSSPTTSGANVLTF
>TRBV28|TRBJ1-2|NA|NA
TGTGCCAGCAGTTTATCGACAGTTAACTATGGCTACACCTTC
CASSLSTVNYGYTF
>TRBV5-1|TRBJ1-2|TRBD1|NA
TGCGCCAGCAGCTCGGGACAGACCTATGGCTACACCTTC
CASSSGQTYGYTF
>TRBV10-1|TRBJ2-3|NA|NA
TGCGCCAGCAGTGAGTCCCGACTGAAAGGAGGATGGACAGATACGCAGTATTTT
CASSESRLKGGWTDTQYF
>TRBV7-2|TRBJ2-7|TRBD2|NA
TGTGCCAGCAGCTTAAGCGATCTAGCGGGGGCCTACGAGCAGTACTTC
CASSLSDLAGAYEQYF
>TRBV9|TRBJ1-2|NA|NA
TGTGCCAGCAGCTCCGGGGATGGCTACACCTTC
CASSSGDGYTF
>TRBV11-1|TRBJ2-1|NA|NA
TGTGCCAGCAGCTCCCAAGGGGTGGGGAATGAGCAGTTCTTC
CASSSQGVGNEQFF
>TRBV21-1|TRBJ1-5|NA|NA
TGTGCCAGCAGCAGTAAAGGGGGCCTACGGAGTCAGCCCCAGCATTTT
CASSSKGGLRSQPQHF
>TRBV18|TRBJ1-6|TRBD1|few
TGTGCCAGCTCACGCGGACAGGTCTATAATTCACCCCTCCACTTT
CASSRGQVYNSPLHF
>TRBV9|TRBJ2-1|NA|NA
TGTGCCAGCAGCTCTAGTGGGGGGACTCACTACAATGAGCAGTTCTTC
CASSSSGGTHYNEQFF
>TRBV6-5|TRBJ2-7|TRBD2|NA
TGTGCCAGCAACCCCACTAGCGGGAGGGACGAGCAGTACTTC
CASNPTSGRDEQYF
>TRBV6-5|TRBJ2-2|NA|NA
TGTGCCAGCAAAGATTACGGTAACACCGGGGAGCTGTTTTTT
CASKDYGNTGELFF